This TCR beta chain originates from a study of blood T cells in healthy people across ages. Study-level results: Strongly correlated with naive T cell percentage was TCR beta diversity. Shifts in expanded clonotypes may have been confounded by donor CMV status, which was unknown.

With a J-beta primer mix and a sample-barcoded 5' primer, a second PCR ran roughly 6 to 11 cycles. MiXCR, applied by TCRdb to the 5' RACE reads, yields one record per CDR3 protein. The sample records hundreds of thousands of distinct CDR3 sequences, around 24% being singletons. The CDR3 totals 12 residues. Germline CDR1 and CDR2: SGHTA and FQGNSA. Trimming took 4 bases from V and 3 from J; bases not matched to a gene: 0. In this sample, this clonotype turned up many times. As yet, its antigen is unknown. This same sample was also part of a study on T cells of mothers and their children. According to that study: Donors comprised a few healthy Caucasian mothers plus their six children. Per mother, over 9 million TCR beta CDR3 reads were obtained; per child, a few million.

The sequence was collected from a boy younger than 18 in good health. The sample taken for sequencing was blood. J is TRBJ2-7 and V is TRBV7-2; TRBD1 agrees at 7 bases. CDR3 sequence: CASSWDSYEQYF. CDR3 nucleotides: TGTGCCAGCAGCTGGGACAGCTACGAGCAGTACTTC.